This T cell receptor beta chain derives from a study of T-cell memory formation after mild COVID-19. About the research overall: TCR clusters were mostly confined to one donor each. Whole-study results and caveats: There was a balanced CD4/CD8 profile in clones contracting day 15 to 85, and later expanders leaned CD4+.

About this clonotype itself: The target antigen is unknown.

The CDR3 is 14 residues long. Between the trimmed V and J ends, which lost 6 bases and 0 bases, there was a span of 9 bases. 5'RACE primed from the constant segment yielded TCR alpha and TCR beta cDNA libraries bearing sample barcodes and UMIs. TCRdb reprocessed the 5' RACE reads via MiXCR and lists one record per CDR3 protein. In the table there are some 320,000 distinct CDR3 sequences, about 13% of which are singletons. Sequencing was performed on PBMCs or a T cell subset sorted from them (not recorded which). The V call is TRBV12-3 or TRBV12-4, the J call TRBJ1-3, with no clear D. The clonotype originates from a man between 18 and 35 years old who had mild COVID-19 (a few samples of this study predate the infection). Cell type and time point are not known. The CDR3 region is CASRRLSSGNTIYF. In DNA, the CDR3 is TGTGCCAGCAGGAGACTTAGCTCTGGAAACACCATATATTTT.